The TCR beta chain described here comes from a study of cytomegalovirus exposure and HLA in healthy donors. Study background: In a later analysis, the approximately 110 validation repertoires were reported to have used the same platform as the roughly 670 first-cohort repertoires.

In germline, CDR1 is LNHDA, CDR2 SQIVND (reference sequence). The CDR3 contains 18 residues. V shed 1 base and J 3 bases; nucleotides not matched to a gene: 14. The table lists this clone with a count of one. Method: immunoSEQ multiplex PCR; TCRdb's copy keeps in-frame clones and lacks some. The repertoire includes roughly 150,000 clones, around nine tenths of them detected once, and 2% to 2.5% sits in the top ten. Sequencing was done on a sample of PBMCs. The chain links TRBV19 to TRBJ1-1, with 7 positions matching TRBD1. The source of this sequence is a woman under 30 in good health and CMV-seronegative. In DNA, the CDR3 is TGTGCCAGTAGTATAGGGAGGAGGGCAGGGGGTAGGGACACTGAAGCTTTCTTT. It is translated as CASSIGRRAGGRDTEAFF.